This passage covers 27 T cell receptor beta chains from one sample sequenced in a study of shared clonotypes between healthy human individuals. Data came from immunoSEQ multiplex PCR; TCRdb stores just in-frame clones and leaves some out. The table records 2 million to 2.5 million clones, 93% of them present only once. Sequencing used naive CD4+ T cells from PBMCs. Subset denoted: CD45RA+ positively selected. The receptors were sampled from a man younger than 30 in good health. Some clones in this sample may be carry-over from other donors' samples.

This chain connects TRBV29-1 to TRBJ1-6, with 8 bases identical to TRBD1. The germline gives CDR1 SQVTM, CDR2 ANQGSEA. The CDR3 has 13 residues. V was clipped by 6 bases and J by 9 bases; unmatched bases: 7. CDR3 sequence reads: CSVADRAGSPLHF. CDR3 coding DNA: TGCAGCGTAGCGGACAGGGCGGGTTCACCCCTCCACTTT.

The chain uses TRBV5-4 and TRBJ1-2; 10 nucleotides line up with TRBD1. The CDR3 covers 13 residues. The junction had 3 bases not matched to a gene; V was cut back by 4 bases and J by 6 bases. Germline loops: CDR1 SGHNT, CDR2 YYREEE (reference sequence). The DNA of the CDR3 is TGTGCCAGCAGCAAGGGGACAGGGGATGGCTACACCTTC. Amino acid sequence: CASSKGTGDGYTF.

V is TRBV19 and J is TRBJ1-2, with D unresolved. Germline loops: CDR1 LNHDA, CDR2 SQIVND (reference sequence). This CDR3 region has 11 residues. Trimming left V 9 bases short and J 7 bases short, with 12 bases between. The CDR3 bases are TGTGCCAGCGAGACATTTGGTGGCTACACCTTC. Translating gives CASETFGGYTF.

V usage is TRBV6-5 and J usage is TRBJ2-7, with 7 bases that match TRBD1. CDR3 length: 16 residues. V gave up 0 bases and J gave up 0 bases; unmatched junction bases: 5. The V gene's germline CDR1 is MNHEY and CDR2 SVGAGI. The CDR3 sequence is CASSYSTGTVSYEQYF. CDR3 DNA sequence: TGTGCCAGCAGTTACTCGACAGGGACAGTCTCCTACGAGCAGTACTTC.

V and J are TRBV2 and TRBJ2-7, with D hard to call. The CDR3 sequence is 12 residues long. Germline V gives CDR1 SNHLY, CDR2 FYNNEI. The V gene lost 6 bases and the J gene lost 3 bases, with 9 bases spanning the gap. The CDR3 DNA reads as TGTGCCAGCAGCTTCACCGACTACGAGCAGTACTTC. It specifies CASSFTDYEQYF.

The chain couples TRBV29-1 to TRBJ2-1; D is possibly TRBD1 (5 bases). Trimming removed 4 bases at V and 5 bases at J, with 6 bases between. CDR1 is SQVTM and CDR2 is ANQGSEA in the germline V gene. The CDR3 totals 11 residues. This chain's CDR3 is CSVGRDNEQFF. CDR3 nucleotides: TGCAGCGTTGGCAGGGACAATGAGCAGTTCTTC.

The chain employs TRBV4-3 and TRBJ2-2, with 12 positions matching TRBD1. The CDR3 loop spans 16 amino acids. Germline V gene lookup returns CDR1 LGHNA and CDR2 YSLEER. The J segment lost 7 bases and the V segment lost 5 bases, leaving 8 bases of the junction unmatched. The CDR3 DNA is TGCGCCAGCAGCGGCCGGGACAGGGGGCTGGTCGGGGAGCTGTTTTTT. Protein: CASSGRDRGLVGELFF.

The chain is built from TRBV5-4 and TRBJ2-2; 9 nucleotides agree with TRBD1. With V trimmed by 3 bases and J by 6 bases, 18 bases remained unmatched. The CDR3 has 19 residues. Germline-derived CDR1 and CDR2 are SGHNT and YYREEE (reference sequence). The CDR3 DNA is TGTGCCAGCAGCTCGTTGCGGGGTGGGACAGGGTTTTTGGCCGGGGAGCTGTTTTTT. Its translation is CASSSLRGGTGFLAGELFF.

This chain uses TRBV28 with TRBJ2-1; D perhaps matches TRBD2 (6 bases). From germline, CDR1 is MDHEN and CDR2 SYDVKM. The germline V and J ends were trimmed by 4 bases and 9 bases, with 10 bases remaining between them. The CDR3 contains 12 residues. As DNA, the CDR3 is TGTGCCAGCAGTTCCTCCGGGGGTGAGCAGTTCTTC. It translates to CASSSSGGEQFF.

As for this clone: Within the sample, other DNA sequences also encode this same CDR3. The chain carries TRBV7-2 and TRBJ2-7; 7 positions match TRBD2. CDR1 and CDR2 from the germline V gene are SGHTA and FQGNSA. There are 14 residues in the CDR3. V gave up 3 bases and J gave up 0 bases; unmatched junction bases: 2. The CDR3 sequence: CASSLASGSYEQYF. The DNA of the CDR3 is TGTGCCAGCAGCTTGGCTAGCGGCTCCTACGAGCAGTACTTC.

The chain joins TRBV6-5 to TRBJ2-6; 7 nucleotides agree with TRBD1. Trimming cost V 7 bases and J 0 bases; bases outside gene matches: 3. CDR1 MNHEY and CDR2 SVGAGI come from the germline V gene. This CDR3 is built from 15 residues. As DNA, the CDR3 is TGTGCCAGCAAGGCAGGGGGCTCTGGGGCCAACGTCCTGACTTTC. It specifies CASKAGGSGANVLTF.

The rearrangement links TRBV6-5 to TRBJ1-2; D remains unclear. CDR3 length equals 13 residues. Between the trimmed V and J ends, which lost 4 bases and 8 bases, there was a span of 14 bases. Germline values: CDR1 MNHEY, CDR2 SVGAGI. The CDR3 loop reads CASSWPGGNGYTF. The CDR3 bases are TGTGCCAGCAGTTGGCCTGGAGGGAACGGCTACACCTTC.

The chain combines TRBV19 with TRBJ1-1, with D unclear. The CDR3 is made up of 14 amino acids. Trimming left V 7 bases short and J 5 bases short, with 17 bases between. Germline V gene data show CDR1 as LNHDA and CDR2 as SQIVND (reference sequence). For the CDR3, the DNA is TGTGCCAGTACCTTAAGCGAGGGTTGGACTGAAGCTTTCTTT. Protein product: CASTLSEGWTEAFF.

V is TRBV7-8 and J is TRBJ2-7; TRBD2 might be the D (5 bases). Trimming cost V 5 bases and J 5 bases, with 19 bases left between them. The CDR3 has 15 residues. Per germline, CDR1 SGHVS and CDR2 FQNEAQ. The CDR3 spells CASSKERAAMNEQYF. Here the CDR3 DNA reads TGTGCCAGCAGCAAGGAGAGGGCGGCGATGAACGAGCAGTACTTC.

The rearrangement links TRBV5-1 to TRBJ2-7; TRBD2 agrees at 10 bases. Germline trimming cut 2 bases from V and 4 bases from J; bases unmatched to any gene: 6. Looked up from germline, CDR1 is SGHRS and CDR2 is YFSETQ. The CDR3 is 15 amino acids. This CDR3 reads CASSFRASGGYEQYF. In DNA form, the CDR3 reads TGCGCCAGCAGCTTTAGGGCTAGCGGGGGTTACGAGCAGTACTTC.

This clone came up once. At the DNA level, this CDR3 is encoded by other sequences in the same sample as well. This chain joins TRBV5-1 and TRBJ2-5; 7 bases align to TRBD1. The CDR3 length is 13 residues. V shed 4 bases and J 5 bases; nucleotides not matched to a gene: 5. Germline V CDR1 and CDR2: SGHRS, YFSETQ. The CDR3 nucleotides read TGCGCCAGCAGCCGACAGGGTTCGGAGACCCAGTACTTC. It yields the protein CASSRQGSETQYF.

The CDR3 sequence: CASSKPGSTDTQYF. The CDR3 DNA is TGCGCCAGCAGTAAGCCAGGGAGCACAGATACGCAGTATTTT. The gene calls are TRBV10-2 and TRBJ2-3; D possibly corresponds to TRBD1 (5 bases). The CDR3 consists of 14 residues. Germline loops: CDR1 WSHSY, CDR2 SAAADI. V shed 5 bases and J shed 0 bases, with 9 bases lying between them.

J is TRBJ1-1 and V is TRBV7-9; D is possibly TRBD1 (6 bases). Trimming took 7 bases from V and 5 from J, leaving 14 bases between them. The CDR3 sequence is 13 residues long. Germline V gene lookup returns CDR1 SEHNR and CDR2 FQNEAQ (reference sequence). In DNA, the CDR3 is TGTGCCAGCACCGACAGGATTGGTACTGAAGCTTTCTTT. Protein: CASTDRIGTEAFF. The full variable domain, completed using reference TRBV7-9 and TRBJ1-1, is DTGVSQNPRHKITKRGQNVTFRCDPISEHNRLYWYRQTLGQGPEFLTYFQNEAQLEKSRLLSDRFSAERPKGSFSTLEIQRTEQGDSAMYLCASTDRIGTEAFFGQGTRLTVV.

This sequence joins TRBV27 and TRBJ2-3, with D tentatively TRBD1 (5 bases). Trimming left V 5 bases short and J 2 bases short, with 23 bases between. CDR1 is MNHEY, CDR2 SMNVEV, per germline (reference sequence). CDR3 length: 18 residues. The CDR3 DNA is TGTGCCAGCAGTCCACCCCGTGAAGGGGCCCTATTCACAGATACGCAGTATTTT. Protein: CASSPPREGALFTDTQYF.

V gene TRBV6-4 combines with J gene TRBJ1-5; 7 bases line up with TRBD1. CDR1 and CDR2 (germline): MRHNA, SNTAGT. CDR3 length: 15 residues. The V segment lost 6 bases and the J segment 3 bases; nucleotides outside the gene matches: 8. The CDR3 region is CASRPGTAYNQPQHF. The CDR3 coding sequence is TGTGCCAGCAGGCCCGGGACAGCCTACAATCAGCCCCAGCATTTT.

This chain joins TRBV2 and TRBJ2-5; D unresolved. Trimming cost V 5 bases and J 4 bases, with 11 bases left between them. The germline gives CDR1 SNHLY, CDR2 FYNNEI. The CDR3 has 13 residues. The CDR3 coding sequence is TGTGCCAGCAGTCCCCGACCACTAGAGACCCAGTACTTC. Its protein product is CASSPRPLETQYF.

This chain joins TRBV11-2 and TRBJ2-1; 8 bases agree with TRBD2. V shed 5 bases, J shed 7 bases, and the junction held 13 bases outside the gene matches. The germline gives CDR1 SGHAT, CDR2 FQNNGV. The CDR3 covers 16 residues. This CDR3 reads CASSPIGTRTSNEQFF. Here the CDR3 DNA reads TGTGCCAGCAGCCCTATAGGGACTAGGACGTCGAATGAGCAGTTCTTC.

J is TRBJ2-1 and V is TRBV11-1; D is uncertain. The V end lost 5 bases, the J end lost 7 bases, and 12 bases lay between the germline ends. The CDR3 covers 13 residues. Germline loops: CDR1 SGHAT, CDR2 FQDESV (reference sequence). CDR3 DNA sequence: TGTGCCAGCAGCAACCGCCTATTTAATGAGCAGTTCTTC. This encodes CASSNRLFNEQFF.

The chain joins TRBV29-1 to TRBJ2-1; no firm D call. V lost 5 bases, J lost 4 bases, and 6 bases lay in between. The CDR3 totals 11 residues. Germline-derived CDR1 and CDR2 are SQVTM and ANQGSEA. DNA for the CDR3: TGCAGCGTTTACAATTACAATGAGCAGTTCTTC. This gives the protein CSVYNYNEQFF.

The V gene is TRBV4-1, the J gene TRBJ1-1; D not resolved. Germline lookup yields CDR1 MGHRA and CDR2 YSYEKL. V lost 8 bases to trimming and J lost 0 bases, with 22 bases between them. This CDR3 region has 17 residues. The CDR3 DNA is TGCGCCAGCTCGGCCGGGCTATTGCGTGGGCTGAACACTGAAGCTTTCTTT. Amino acid sequence: CASSAGLLRGLNTEAFF.

The V call is TRBV5-1, the J call TRBJ2-5; D remains ambiguous. V gave up 0 bases and J gave up 1 base, with 10 bases separating them. This CDR3 is 15 amino acids long. CDR1 is SGHRS, CDR2 YFSETQ, per germline. In DNA form, the CDR3 reads TGCGCCAGCAGCTTGGGTGCTGCCAGCCAAGAGACCCAGTACTTC. Encoded protein: CASSLGAASQETQYF.

This clone was seen a handful of times. Other nucleotide sequences in the sample specify the same CDR3. The chain links TRBV7-9 to TRBJ1-1, with no clear D. CDR1 is SEHNR and CDR2 is FQNEAQ in the germline V gene (reference sequence). The CDR3 covers 13 residues. The ends were cut back, 2 bases at V and 1 base at J, with 5 bases in the middle. In DNA form, the CDR3 reads TGTGCCAGCAGCTTATCAGGGAACACTGAAGCTTTCTTT. This translates into CASSLSGNTEAFF.